These 20 T cell receptor beta chains share one sample of origin, sequenced in a study of T cell responses to AZD1222 COVID-19 vaccine. Libraries were prepared by immunoSEQ multiplex PCR; TCRdb keeps only in-frame clonotypes and omits some of them. The repertoire holds some 87,000 clones, with approximately 89% as singletons. This specimen consisted of peripheral blood, obtained on day 0 of MenACWY control vaccination. These receptors were collected from an adult in good health.

In this sample, this clone turned up once. The chain recombines TRBV7-9 with TRBJ1-6; D perhaps matches TRBD1 (6 bases). Trimming left V 5 bases short and J 9 bases short, with 14 bases between. Per the germline V gene, CDR1 is SEHNR and CDR2 is FQNEAQ (reference sequence). The CDR3 length is 14 residues. The CDR3 DNA follows: TGTGCCAGCAGCGAGAGGGGGGGTAGTTCACCCCTCCACTTT. Translated: CASSERGGSSPLHF. Full variable domain (outside the CDR3, taken from reference TRBV7-9 and TRBJ1-6): DTGVSQNPRHKITKRGQNVTFRCDPISEHNRLYWYRQTLGQGPEFLTYFQNEAQLEKSRLLSDRFSAERPKGSFSTLEIQRTEQGDSAMYLCASSERGGSSPLHFGNGTRLTVT.

The V call is TRBV5-1, the J call TRBJ1-6, with a weak D call TRBD1 (6 bases). Germline loops: CDR1 SGHRS, CDR2 YFSETQ. This CDR3 spans 14 amino acids. Trimming removed 2 bases from V and 8 bases from J, with 11 bases in between. CDR3 region: CASSLGGTHSPLHF. CDR3 coding DNA: TGCGCCAGCAGCTTAGGGGGTACCCATTCACCCCTCCACTTT.

This clone came up a few times. V gene TRBV10-3 combines with J gene TRBJ1-4; D gene ambiguous. The V end was cut by 2 bases, the J end by 0 bases, with 4 bases between. The CDR3 contains 14 residues. Germline CDR1 and CDR2: ENHRY and SYGVKD. The CDR3 reads CAISEGATNEKLFF. The CDR3 coding sequence is TGTGCCATCAGTGAGGGGGCAACTAATGAAAAACTGTTTTTT.

V gene TRBV11-2 combines with J gene TRBJ2-7; D is unclear. The CDR3 has 13 amino acids. The germline gives CDR1 SGHAT, CDR2 FQNNGV. The V end lost 2 bases, the J end lost 7 bases, and 12 bases lay between the germline ends. The CDR3 DNA is TGTGCCAGCAGCTTATATGAGCGCCGGGAGCAGTACTTC. Translation gives CASSLYERREQYF.

The chain employs TRBV21-1 and TRBJ1-1. TRBV21-1 is described as a pseudogene. The CDR3 has 12 residues. CDR3 in amino acids: CASSNWSSEAFF. The CDR3 DNA sequence: TGTGCCAGCAGCAATTGGTCCTCTGAAGCTTTCTTT.

The chain is built from TRBV28 and TRBJ2-5, with D perhaps given as TRBD1 or TRBD2 (5 bases each). The CDR3 consists of 15 residues. V lost 1 base and J 1 base, leaving 10 bases between the germline ends. CDR1 and CDR2 (germline): MDHEN, SYDVKM. CDR3 nucleotides: TGTGCCAGCAGTTTATTGGGGGACCCCCAAGAGACCCAGTACTTC. Translation: CASSLLGDPQETQYF.

The gene calls are TRBV19 and TRBJ1-5; 10 bases are shared with TRBD1. The CDR3 has 13 residues. V dropped 9 bases and J dropped 6; count of bases not matched to a gene: 5. Germline V gives CDR1 LNHDA, CDR2 SQIVND (reference sequence). CDR3 coding DNA: TGTGCCAGCGGGACAGGGGTGAGTCAGCCCCAGCATTTT. It is translated as CASGTGVSQPQHF.

This chain uses TRBV28 with TRBJ2-7; 9 nucleotides line up with TRBD2. This CDR3 contains 18 residues. CDR1 and CDR2 (germline): MDHEN, SYDVKM. V lost 4 bases and J lost 0; bases outside the gene matches: 13. The CDR3 DNA reads TGTGCCAGCAGTTGGAAGGGGGAGCGGGGGGTCCCCTCCTACGAGCAGTACTTC. It is translated as CASSWKGERGVPSYEQYF.

The chain joins TRBV11-2 to TRBJ1-6; perhaps TRBD1 as D (5 bases). This CDR3 has 14 amino acids. Germline V lookup: CDR1 SGHAT, CDR2 FQNNGV. V was cut by 5 bases and J by 8 bases, with 13 bases left in between. CDR3 nucleotides: TGTGCCAGCAGCCCTAGACAGAGCGATTCACCCCTCCACTTT. Translating it yields CASSPRQSDSPLHF.

The genes are TRBV14 and TRBJ2-5, with D perhaps assigned TRBD1 or TRBD2 (5 bases each). V lost 0 bases and J 7 bases, leaving 15 bases between the germline ends. This CDR3 is 15 amino acids long. Germline V lookup: CDR1 SGHDN, CDR2 FVKESK. CDR3 residues: CASSQDQGRLGTQYF. The CDR3 region has the DNA TGTGCCAGCAGCCAAGATCAGGGACGGTTAGGGACCCAGTACTTC.

The chain couples TRBV4-2 to TRBJ1-4, with D possibly TRBD1 on 6 matching bases. Trimming took 1 base from V and 6 from J, leaving 15 bases between them. The germline V gene encodes CDR1 LGHNA and CDR2 YNFKEQ. The CDR3 extends over 16 amino acids. This chain's CDR3 is CASSQASSGVDEKLFF. The DNA for the CDR3 is TGTGCCAGCAGCCAAGCGAGTTCAGGGGTTGATGAAAAACTGTTTTTT.

The V and J genes are TRBV7-9 and TRBJ2-3; tentative D call: TRBD1 (6 bases). This CDR3 spans 14 amino acids. With 2 bases removed from V and 0 bases from J, the gap between germline ends came to 6 bases. CDR1 is SEHNR, CDR2 FQNEAQ, per germline (reference sequence). CDR3 sequence reads: CASSLTGSTDTQYF. DNA for the CDR3: TGTGCCAGCAGCTTAACAGGGAGCACAGATACGCAGTATTTT.

This sequence joins TRBV5-5 and TRBJ1-4; TRBD1 matches 7 bases. The V and J ends lost 4 bases and 4 bases, in that order; junction bases with no gene match: 4. CDR1 and CDR2 from the germline V gene are SGHKS and YYEKEE (reference sequence). This CDR3 has 14 residues. The CDR3 region has the DNA TGTGCCAGCAGCCCGGCAGGGGGTAATGAAAAACTGTTTTTT. Protein: CASSPAGGNEKLFF.

The gene calls are TRBV27 and TRBJ2-7; 9 nucleotides line up with TRBD1. The CDR3 consists of 15 residues. The germline V gene has CDR1 MNHEY and CDR2 SMNVEV (reference sequence). J lost 3 bases, V lost 0 bases, and 3 bases had no gene match. CDR3 in amino acids: CASSLSTGGSYEQYF. CDR3 DNA: TGTGCCAGCAGTTTATCCACAGGGGGCAGCTACGAGCAGTACTTC.

V and J are TRBV19 and TRBJ2-7, with D possibly TRBD1 on 5 matching bases. Trimming took off 1 base at V and 1 base at J, with 14 bases between the two ends. The CDR3 consists of 16 residues. CDR1 is LNHDA, CDR2 SQIVND, per germline (reference sequence). CDR3 residues: CASSIGSGSLSYEQYF. DNA for the CDR3: TGTGCCAGTAGTATAGGGTCAGGGTCTCTATCCTACGAGCAGTACTTC.

The chain carries TRBV6-2 or TRBV6-3 and TRBJ1-2; no clear D. The germline V gene encodes CDR1 MNHEY and CDR2 SVGEGT. V was trimmed by 4 bases and J by 8 bases, leaving 11 bases between them. The CDR3 sequence is 12 residues long. The CDR3 reads CASSSQIGGYTF. The CDR3 region has the DNA TGTGCCAGCAGTTCCCAAATCGGGGGCTACACCTTC.

This clone has a single count. The V gene is TRBV24-1, the J gene TRBJ2-3; D gene uncertain. Trimming left V 4 bases short and J 5 bases short, with 18 bases between. The V gene's germline CDR1 is KGHDR and CDR2 SFDVKD. The CDR3 extends over 16 amino acids. The CDR3 nucleotides read TGTGCCACCAGTGACCAGACCCAGGAGATCGGAGATACGCAGTATTTT. Translating gives CATSDQTQEIGDTQYF.

V usage is TRBV18 and J usage is TRBJ2-7; TRBD2 agrees at 8 bases. V trimming: 3 bases; J trimming: 0 bases; junction bases outside the gene matches: 10. Germline V gene lookup returns CDR1 KGHSH and CDR2 LQKENI. There are 17 residues in the CDR3. The CDR3 nucleotides are TGTGCCAGCTCACCCCGGGGGGGGGCCGAGGGCTCCTACGAGCAGTACTTC. Protein product: CASSPRGGAEGSYEQYF.

The chain couples TRBV7-3 to TRBJ2-2; the D is unclear. V lost 7 bases and J 4 bases, leaving 13 bases between the germline ends. Germline-derived CDR1 and CDR2 are SGHTA and FQGTGA. This CDR3 region has 14 residues. The chain's CDR3 is CASTAAPLTGELFF. CDR3 DNA sequence: TGTGCCAGCACGGCGGCACCACTCACCGGGGAGCTGTTTTTT.

The genes are TRBV9 and TRBJ2-3; the D is unclear. Trimming shortened V by 2 bases and J by 1 base, and 5 bases separated the two germline ends. CDR1 is SGDLS and CDR2 is YYNGEE in the germline V gene. The CDR3 runs to 13 residues. CDR3 in DNA: TGTGCCAGCAGCGTGCAGGGCACAGATACGCAGTATTTT. Protein product: CASSVQGTDTQYF.